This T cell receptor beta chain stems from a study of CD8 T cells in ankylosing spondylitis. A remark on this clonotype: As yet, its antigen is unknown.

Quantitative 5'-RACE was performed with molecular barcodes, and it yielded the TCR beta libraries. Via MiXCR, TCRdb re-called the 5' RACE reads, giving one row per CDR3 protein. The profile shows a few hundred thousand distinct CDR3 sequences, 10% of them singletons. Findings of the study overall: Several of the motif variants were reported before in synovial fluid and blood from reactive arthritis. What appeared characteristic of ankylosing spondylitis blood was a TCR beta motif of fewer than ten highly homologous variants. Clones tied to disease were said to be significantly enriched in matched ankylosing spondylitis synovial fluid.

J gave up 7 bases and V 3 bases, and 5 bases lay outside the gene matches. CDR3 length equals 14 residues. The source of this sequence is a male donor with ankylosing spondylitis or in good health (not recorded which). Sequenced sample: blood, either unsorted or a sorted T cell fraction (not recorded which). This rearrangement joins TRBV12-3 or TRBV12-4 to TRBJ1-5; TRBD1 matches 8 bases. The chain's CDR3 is CASSFSGGWQPQHF. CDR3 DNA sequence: TGTGCCAGCAGTTTCTCAGGGGGCTGGCAGCCCCAGCATTTT.